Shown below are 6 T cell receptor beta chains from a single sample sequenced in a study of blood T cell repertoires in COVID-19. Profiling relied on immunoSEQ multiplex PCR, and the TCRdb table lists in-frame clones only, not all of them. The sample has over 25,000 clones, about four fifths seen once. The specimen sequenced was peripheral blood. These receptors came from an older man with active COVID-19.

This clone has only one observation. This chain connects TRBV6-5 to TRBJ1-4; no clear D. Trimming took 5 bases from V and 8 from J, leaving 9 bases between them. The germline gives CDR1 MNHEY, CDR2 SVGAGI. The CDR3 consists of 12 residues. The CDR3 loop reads CASSLEGEKLFF. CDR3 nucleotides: TGTGCCAGCAGTCTAGAAGGAGAAAAACTGTTTTTT.

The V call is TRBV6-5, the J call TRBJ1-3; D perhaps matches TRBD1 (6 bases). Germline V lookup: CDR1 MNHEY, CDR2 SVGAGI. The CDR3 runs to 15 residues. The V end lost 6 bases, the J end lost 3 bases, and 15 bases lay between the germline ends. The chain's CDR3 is CASRDSTGRGNTIYF. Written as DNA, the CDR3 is TGTGCCAGCAGGGACTCGACAGGTCGTGGAAACACCATATATTTT.

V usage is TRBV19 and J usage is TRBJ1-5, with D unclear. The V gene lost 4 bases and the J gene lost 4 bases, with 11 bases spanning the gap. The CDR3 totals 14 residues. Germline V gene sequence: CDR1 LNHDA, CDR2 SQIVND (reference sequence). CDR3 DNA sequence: TGTGCCAGTAGTAGTACGGGAGGAAATCAGCCCCAGCATTTT. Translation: CASSSTGGNQPQHF.

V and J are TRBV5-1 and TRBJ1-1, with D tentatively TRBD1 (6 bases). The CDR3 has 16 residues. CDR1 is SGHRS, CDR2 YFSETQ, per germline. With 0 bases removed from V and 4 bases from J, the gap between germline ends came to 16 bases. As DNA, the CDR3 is TGCGCCAGCAGCTTGGTAGGCAGGGGCAACCCCACTGAAGCTTTCTTT. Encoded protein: CASSLVGRGNPTEAFF.

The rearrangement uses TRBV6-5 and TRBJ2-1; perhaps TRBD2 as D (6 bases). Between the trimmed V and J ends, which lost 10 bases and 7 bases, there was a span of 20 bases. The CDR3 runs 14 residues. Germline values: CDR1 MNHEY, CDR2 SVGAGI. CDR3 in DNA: TGTGCCACTACAAAGACTAGTGCAAAAAATGAGCAGTTCTTC. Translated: CATTKTSAKNEQFF.

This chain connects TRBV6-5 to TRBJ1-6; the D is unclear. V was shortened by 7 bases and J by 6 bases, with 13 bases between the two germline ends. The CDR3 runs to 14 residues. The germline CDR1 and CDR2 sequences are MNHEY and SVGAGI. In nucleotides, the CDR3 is TGTGCCAGCAACCCCGACACCGCTAATTCACCCCTCCACTTT. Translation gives CASNPDTANSPLHF.